The TCR beta chain under discussion was sequenced for a study of OX40 agonist ivuxolimab in advanced cancers. The V and J ends lost 3 bases and 0 bases respectively, with 9 bases between them. The CDR3 covers 13 residues. Looked up from germline, CDR1 is SQVTM and CDR2 is ANQGSEA. A few counts support this clone. Its antigen is unidentified. Study-level results: The CD4+ and CD8+ T cells in the blood had expanded clonally by week 6 at 0.1 to 3.0 mg/kg. No antigen was identified for the clonally expanded peripheral T cells. Compared with CD4+, CD8+ T cells on average had more expanded clones.

With autoimmune disease history or systemic immunosuppression, patients were excluded. Here immunoSEQ multiplex PCR was the method, and the copy in TCRdb shows in-frame clones only, minus some. The sample yields 70,000 to 80,000 clones, around nine tenths seen once. The rearrangement links TRBV29-1 to TRBJ2-7; tentatively, D is TRBD1 (6 bases). The specimen comprised CD4+ or CD8+ T cells sorted from blood, sampled in a trial of the OX40 agonist ivuxolimab. This TCR was recovered from an adult with an advanced solid tumor such as melanoma, head and neck, liver or kidney cancer. Here the CDR3 DNA reads TGCAGCGTTGAGACAGGTAGCTCCTACGAGCAGTACTTC. It specifies CSVETGSSYEQYF.